Listed below are T cell receptor beta chains from one sample, sequenced in a study of cytomegalovirus exposure and HLA in healthy donors. Sequencing was performed with immunoSEQ multiplex PCR; in TCRdb, only in-frame clones are kept and a portion is missing. There are over 150,000 clones in the sample; approximately 80% occur only once, and more than 9.5% lies in the top ten. Material: PBMCs. The receptors shown here come from a man between 18 and 35 years old in good health and CMV-seropositive. The CDR3 runs from the conserved cysteine through the conserved F or W. Fields, in order: D gene, J gene, clone size, V gene, CDR3 protein, CDR3 DNA. The D gene is left open where the match is weak. Part of the rows lack a size; the others show once, few, many or a class for expanded clones.

NA,TRBJ2-7,few,TRBV2,CASSVDSGAYEQYF,TGTGCCAGCAGTGTGGATAGCGGAGCCTACGAGCAGTACTTC
NA,TRBJ2-7,NA,TRBV2,CASSDLQGSYEQYF,TGTGCCAGCAGTGATTTGCAGGGATCCTACGAGCAGTACTTC
NA,TRBJ2-1,NA,TRBV29-1,CSVLPNRGGSEQFF,TGCAGCGTCTTACCTAACAGGGGAGGCAGTGAGCAGTTCTTC
NA,TRBJ1-6,NA,TRBV7-3,CASSLDSFSPLHF,TGTGCCAGCAGCTTGGACAGTTTTTCACCCCTCCACTTT
NA,TRBJ1-4,NA,TRBV5-4,CASSLGGRATNEKLFF,TGTGCCAGCAGCTTGGGGGGGCGCGCAACTAATGAAAAACTGTTTTTT
TRBD2,TRBJ2-1,NA,TRBV7-6,CASSQAGGVYNEQFF,TGTGCCAGCAGCCAAGCGGGGGGGGTATACAATGAGCAGTTCTTC
NA,TRBJ2-3,NA,TRBV4-1,CASSQAGRGYTDTQYF,TGCGCCAGCAGCCAGGCGGGGCGGGGTTACACAGATACGCAGTATTTT
TRBD1,TRBJ1-2,few,TRBV12-5,CASGLTPGTGREGYTF,TGTGCTAGTGGTTTGACCCCCGGGACAGGGAGGGAAGGCTACACCTTC
TRBD2,TRBJ2-7,once,TRBV13,CASALAGVREQYF,TGTGCCAGCGCTCTAGCGGGAGTTCGCGAGCAGTACTTC
TRBD1,TRBJ2-1,NA,TRBV25-1,CASSDNRGEAYNEQFF,TGTGCCAGCAGTGATAACAGGGGTGAGGCCTACAATGAGCAGTTCTTC
NA,TRBJ1-2,few,TRBV5-4,CASKAGWAYGYTF,TGTGCCAGCAAGGCAGGGTGGGCCTATGGCTACACCTTC